This T cell receptor beta chain was found in a study of T cells in Graves' hyperthyroidism and ophthalmopathy. Amplified regions were TCR beta CDR3 sequences from RNA transcripts. HTBI primers drove first-round RT-PCR of the TCR CDR3. From the multiplex PCR reads, TCRdb called clonotypes with MiXCR, one entry per CDR3 protein. This sample carries about 640,000 distinct CDR3 sequences, more than 14% of them seen once, and the ten largest clones take approximately 12%. Germline lookup yields CDR1 SQVTM and CDR2 ANQGSEA. This CDR3 region has 15 residues. V gave up 0 bases and J gave up 7 bases, with 18 bases separating them. As concerns this clonotype: What it binds is not known.

Broader study findings: Most expanded thyroid clonotypes above 0.001 also appeared in blood.

Clinical Activity Scores of at least 3, NOSPECS grades of at least 4 and durations under 3 months characterized ophthalmopathy patients. The diagnostic basis comprised clinical symptoms, serum thyroxine and TRAb, thyroid ultrasound and orbital computed tomography. It was less than 13 ml of fresh peripheral blood that supplied the PBMCs. The sequence was collected from a woman aged 50 to 65 with Graves' ophthalmopathy. The sample consisted of blood. V usage is TRBV29-1 and J usage is TRBJ1-2; D unclear. This CDR3 reads CSVEDPGLIRGGYTF. The CDR3 DNA follows: TGCAGCGTTGAAGACCCGGGTCTTATTCGCGGTGGCTACACCTTC.